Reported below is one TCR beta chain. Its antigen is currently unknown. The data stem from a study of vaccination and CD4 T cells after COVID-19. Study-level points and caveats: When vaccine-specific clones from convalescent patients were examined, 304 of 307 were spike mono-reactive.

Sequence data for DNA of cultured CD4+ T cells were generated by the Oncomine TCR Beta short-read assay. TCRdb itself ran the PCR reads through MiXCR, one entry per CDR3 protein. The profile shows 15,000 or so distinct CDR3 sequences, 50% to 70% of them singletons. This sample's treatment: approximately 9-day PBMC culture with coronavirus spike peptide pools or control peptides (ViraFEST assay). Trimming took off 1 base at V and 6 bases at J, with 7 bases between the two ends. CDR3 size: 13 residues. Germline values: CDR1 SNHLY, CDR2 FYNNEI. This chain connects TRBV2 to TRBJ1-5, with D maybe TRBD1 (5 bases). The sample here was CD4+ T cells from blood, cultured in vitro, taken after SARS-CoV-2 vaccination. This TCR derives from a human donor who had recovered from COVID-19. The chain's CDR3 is CASSEGGVQPQHF. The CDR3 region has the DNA TGTGCCAGCAGTGAAGGAGGGGTTCAGCCCCAGCATTTT.